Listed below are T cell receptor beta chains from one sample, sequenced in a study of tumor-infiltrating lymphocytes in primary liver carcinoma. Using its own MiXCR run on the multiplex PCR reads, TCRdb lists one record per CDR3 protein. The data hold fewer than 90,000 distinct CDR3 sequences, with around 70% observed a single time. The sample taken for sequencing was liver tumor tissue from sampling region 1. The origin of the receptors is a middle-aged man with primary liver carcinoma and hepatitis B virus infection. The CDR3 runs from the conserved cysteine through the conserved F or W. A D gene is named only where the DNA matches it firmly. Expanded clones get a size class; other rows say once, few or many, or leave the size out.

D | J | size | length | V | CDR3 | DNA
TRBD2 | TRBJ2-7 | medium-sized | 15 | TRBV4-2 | CASSQDNSPGGEQYF | TGTGCCAGCAGCCAAGATAACTCCCCGGGGGGAGAGCAGTACTTC
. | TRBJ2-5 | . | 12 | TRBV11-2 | CTSSLMGDTQNF | TGTACTAGCAGCTTAATGGGAGACACCCAGAACTTC
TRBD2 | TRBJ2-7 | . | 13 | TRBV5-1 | CASCIGLAHEQYF | TGCGCCAGCTGCATCGGACTAGCCCACGAGCAGTACTTC
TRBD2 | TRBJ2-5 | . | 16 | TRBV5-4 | CASSSTTSVSGETQYF | TGTGCCAGCAGCTCTACGACTAGCGTCAGCGGAGAGACCCAGTACTTC
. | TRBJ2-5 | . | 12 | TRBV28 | CAISPVGETQYF | TGTGCCATTAGCCCAGTAGGTGAGACCCAGTACTTC
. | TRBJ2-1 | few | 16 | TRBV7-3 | CASSLGGGADVNEQFF | TGTGCCAGCAGCTTAGGAGGGGGCGCCGATGTAAACGAGCAGTTCTTC
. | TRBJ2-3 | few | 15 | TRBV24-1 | CATSDSRLGTDTQYF | TGTGCCACCAGTGATTCTAGACTAGGCACAGATACGCAGTATTTT
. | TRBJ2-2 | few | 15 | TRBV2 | CASSPGTTNTGELFF | TGTGCCAGCAGTCCCGGGACAACGAACACCGGGGAGCTGTTTTTT
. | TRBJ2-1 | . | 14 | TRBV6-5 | CTSSSLAYYNEQIF | TGTACCAGCAGTTCACTAGCTTACTACAATGAGCAGATCTTC
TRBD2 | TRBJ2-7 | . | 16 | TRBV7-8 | CASSGLAVVFFYEQYF | TGTGCCAGCAGTGGACTAGCGGTAGTGTTTTTCTACGAGCAGTACTTC
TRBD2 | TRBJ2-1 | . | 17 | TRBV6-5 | CASGWGLTSRRAREQFF | TGTGCCAGCGGGTGGGGGTTGACTAGCCGGAGGGCCCGCGAGCAGTTCTTC
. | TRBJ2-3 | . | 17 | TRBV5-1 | CACSYGRGRGRTDTQYF | TGCGCCTGCAGCTATGGGAGAGGGAGAGGTAGGACAGATACGCAGTATTTT
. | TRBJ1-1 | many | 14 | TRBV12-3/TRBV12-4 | CASRRPLKDTEAFF | TGTGCCAGCAGACGACCGCTGAAAGACACTGAAGCTTTCTTT
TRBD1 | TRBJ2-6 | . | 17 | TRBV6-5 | CASTLGQGSSRVNVLTF | TGTGCCAGCACATTAGGACAGGGATCCTCTAGGGTCAACGTCCTGACTTTC
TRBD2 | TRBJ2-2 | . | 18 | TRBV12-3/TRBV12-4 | CASSLDRPLGLATGKLFF | TGTGCCAGCAGTTTAGATCGTCCGTTGGGACTAGCCACCGGGAAGCTGTTTTTT
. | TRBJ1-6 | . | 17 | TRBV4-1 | CASNQPQDRSYNSPLRF | TGCGCCAGCAACCAACCCCAGGACCGCTCCTATAATTCACCCCTCCGCTTT
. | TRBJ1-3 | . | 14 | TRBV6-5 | CASSYGKSGNTIYF | TGTGCCAGCAGTTACGGTAAGTCCGGAAACACCATATATTTT
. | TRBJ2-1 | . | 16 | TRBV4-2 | CAISQVGPGAYNEQFF | .
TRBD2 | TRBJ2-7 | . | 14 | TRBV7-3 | CASSPGTSGSKQYF | TGTGCCAGCAGCCCAGGGACTAGCGGTTCCAAGCAGTACTTC
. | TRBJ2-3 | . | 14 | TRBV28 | CASSTPVSTDTQCF | TGTGCCAGCAGTACCCCGGTGAGCACAGATACGCAGTGTTTT
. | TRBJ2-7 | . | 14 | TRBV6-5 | CAGSYSGQGGEQYF | TGTGCCGGCAGCTACTCCGGACAAGGTGGAGAGCAGTACTTC
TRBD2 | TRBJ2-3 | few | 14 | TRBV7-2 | CASSLLAGADTQYF | TGTGCCAGCAGCTTGCTAGCGGGAGCAGATACGCAGTATTTT
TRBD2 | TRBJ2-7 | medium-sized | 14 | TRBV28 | CASSVQAGVYEQYF | TGTGCCAGCAGCGTGCAAGCGGGAGTCTACGAGCAGTACTTC
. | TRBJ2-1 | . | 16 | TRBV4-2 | CASSQEARGVYNEQFF | TGTGCCAGCAGCCAAGAGGCCCGAGGCGTCTACAATGAACAGTTCTTC
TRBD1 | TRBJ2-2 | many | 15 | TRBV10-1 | CASSTGTAAAGELFF | TGCGCCAGCAGCACCGGGACAGCGGCCGCCGGGGAGCTGTTTTTT
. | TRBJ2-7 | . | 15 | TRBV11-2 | CASGQYSGGGYEQYF | TGTGCCAGTGGCCAATATTCGGGAGGGGGCTACGAGCAATACTTC
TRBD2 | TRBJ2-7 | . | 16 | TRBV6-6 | CASSLTSGRDSYEQYF | TGTGCCAGTAGTCTCACTAGCGGGAGGGATTCCTACGAGCAGTACTTC
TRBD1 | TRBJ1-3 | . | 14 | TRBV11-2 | CTSSYMGQGATLYF | TGTACCAGCAGCTACATGGGACAGGGGGCCACCTTATATTTT
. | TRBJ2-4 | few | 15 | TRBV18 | CASSPQAGEANIQYF | TGTGCCAGCTCCCCACAGGCAGGGGAGGCGAACATTCAGTACTTC
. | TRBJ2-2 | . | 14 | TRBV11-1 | CASSLGLHSGELFF | TGTGCCAGCAGCCTAGGTTTACACTCCGGGGAGCTGTTTTTT
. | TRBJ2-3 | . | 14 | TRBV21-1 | CASGPRLLTDTQYF | TGTGCCAGCGGCCCACGACTGCTCACAGATACGCAGTATTTT
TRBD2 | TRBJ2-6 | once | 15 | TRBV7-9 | CGSSIAGAGANVLTF | TGTGGCAGCAGCATAGCGGGGGCTGGGGCCAACGTCCTGACTTTC
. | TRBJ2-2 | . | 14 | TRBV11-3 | CASSFDRNAGELFF | TGTGCCAGCAGCTTCGACCGGAACGCCGGGGAGCTGTTCTTT
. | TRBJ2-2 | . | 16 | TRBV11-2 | CASSCKDHDRTGELLF | TGTGCCAGCAGCTGTAAAGATCATGATAGGACCGGGGAGCTGCTTTTT
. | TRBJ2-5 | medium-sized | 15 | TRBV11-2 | CASSPQLAPEETQYF | TGTGCCAGCAGCCCTCAACTAGCTCCTGAAGAGACCCAGTACTTC
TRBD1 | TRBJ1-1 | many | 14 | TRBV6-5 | CASRSTGKNTEAFF | TGTGCCAGCAGATCGACAGGGAAGAACACTGAAGCTTTCTTT